This TCR beta chain was captured in a study of shared clonotypes between healthy human individuals. The repertoire was sequenced with immunoSEQ multiplex PCR; TCRdb's copy has only in-frame clones and lacks some. The sample lists millions of clones; 95% were seen once. Overall study results and limits: Relative to clonotypes present in all four donors, those not shared had lower generation probabilities. The sharing of roughly 5% of naive CD4 clonotypes was seen across a few donors.

A remark on this clone: Antigen: not known.

V shed 3 bases, J shed 8 bases, and the junction held 6 bases outside the gene matches. The CDR3 length is 15 residues. Per germline, CDR1 MGHRA and CDR2 YSYEKL. In the CD4+ fraction, cells were divided into CD45RA+ naive and CD45RA-negative memory subsets. This sequence was found in a man aged 18 to 29 in good health. Sequenced material: naive CD4+ T cells sorted from blood. Subset here: CD45RA+ positively selected. The chain is built from TRBV4-1 and TRBJ1-4; 10 bases are a match to TRBD1. CDR3 amino acids: CASSQETGGREKLFF. CDR3 bases: TGCGCCAGCAGCCAGGAGACAGGGGGCCGGGAAAAACTGTTTTTT.